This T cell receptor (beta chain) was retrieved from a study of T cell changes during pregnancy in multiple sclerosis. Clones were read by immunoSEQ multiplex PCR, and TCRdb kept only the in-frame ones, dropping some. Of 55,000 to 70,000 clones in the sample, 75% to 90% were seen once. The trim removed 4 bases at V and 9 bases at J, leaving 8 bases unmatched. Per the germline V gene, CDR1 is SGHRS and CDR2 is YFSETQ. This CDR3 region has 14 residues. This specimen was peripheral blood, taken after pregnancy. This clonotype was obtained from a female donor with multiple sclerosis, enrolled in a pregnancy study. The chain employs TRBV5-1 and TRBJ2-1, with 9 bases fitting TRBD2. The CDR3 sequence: CASSPPGLASEQFF. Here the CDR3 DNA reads TGCGCCAGCAGCCCTCCGGGACTAGCCAGTGAGCAGTTCTTC.